This TCR beta chain was captured by sequencing in a study of OX40 agonist ivuxolimab in advanced cancers. Profiling relied on immunoSEQ multiplex PCR, and the TCRdb table lists in-frame clones only, not all of them. The data contain about 100,000 clones, over 85% of them singletons. As for this clone: Its cognate antigen is unknown.

CDR1 and CDR2 (germline): GTSNPN, SVGIG (reference sequence). The CDR3 length is 14 residues. V dropped 7 bases and J dropped 4 bases, with 18 bases sitting between them. The study, taken as a whole, reports: Low levels of normalized T-cell clonal expansion also appeared in some nonresponders. Compared with others, partial responders at 0.1-3.0 mg/kg displayed clonal expansion among the lowest.

This TCR came from an adult with an advanced solid tumor such as melanoma, head and neck, liver or kidney cancer. The chain joins TRBV30 to TRBJ2-3; D is possibly TRBD1 (5 bases). The sequencing here drew on CD4+ or CD8+ T cells sorted from blood, taken in a trial of the OX40 agonist ivuxolimab. CDR3 in amino acids: CAYRKGDWADTQYF. The CDR3 nucleotides read TGTGCCTACAGAAAAGGGGATTGGGCAGATACGCAGTATTTT.